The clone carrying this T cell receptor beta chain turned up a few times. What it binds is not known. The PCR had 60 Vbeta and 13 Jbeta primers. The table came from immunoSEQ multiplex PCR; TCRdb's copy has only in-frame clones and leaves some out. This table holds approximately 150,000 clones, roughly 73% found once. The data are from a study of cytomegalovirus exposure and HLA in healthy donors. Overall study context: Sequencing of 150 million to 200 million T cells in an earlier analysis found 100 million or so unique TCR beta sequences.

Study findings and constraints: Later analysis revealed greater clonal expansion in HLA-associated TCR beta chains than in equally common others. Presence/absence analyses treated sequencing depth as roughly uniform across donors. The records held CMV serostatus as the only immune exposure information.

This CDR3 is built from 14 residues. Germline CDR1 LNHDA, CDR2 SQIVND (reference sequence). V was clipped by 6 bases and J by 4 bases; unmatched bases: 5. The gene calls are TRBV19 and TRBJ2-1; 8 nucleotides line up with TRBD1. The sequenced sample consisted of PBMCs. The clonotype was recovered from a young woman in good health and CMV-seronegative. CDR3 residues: CASSTGGIYNEQFF. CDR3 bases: TGTGCCAGTAGCACAGGGGGGATTTACAATGAGCAGTTCTTC. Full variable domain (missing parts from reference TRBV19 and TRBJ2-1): DGGITQSPKYLFRKEGQNVTLSCEQNLNHDAMYWYRQDPGQGLRLIYYSQIVNDFQKGDIAEGYSVSREKKESFPLTVTSAQKNPTAFYLCASSTGGIYNEQFFGPGTRLTVL.